Shown below are 6 T cell receptor beta chains from a single sample sequenced in a study of CD8 T cells in ankylosing spondylitis. TCRdb fed the 5' RACE reads into MiXCR, producing one record per CDR3 protein. The table lists 350,000 or so distinct CDR3 sequences, approximately 15% of them singletons. The source material was blood, either unsorted or a sorted T cell fraction (not recorded which). The source is a male donor with ankylosing spondylitis or in good health (not recorded which).

This clonotype was seen only a few times. The V and J genes are TRBV14 and TRBJ1-2; the match to TRBD1 covers 8 bases. Germline V gives CDR1 SGHDN, CDR2 FVKESK. CDR3 size: 15 residues. V dropped 2 bases and J dropped 3; count of bases not matched to a gene: 5. CDR3 in DNA: TGTGCCAGCAGCCAAACCGGGACAGGCTACTATGGCTACACCTTC. It translates to CASSQTGTGYYGYTF.

This rearrangement joins TRBV5-6 to TRBJ2-1, with D possibly being TRBD1 (6 bases). The CDR3 runs 14 residues. Per the germline V gene, CDR1 is SGHDT and CDR2 is YYEEEE. V lost 2 bases and J lost 7, with 13 bases in between. DNA for the CDR3: TGTGCCAGCAGCTTCGGGACAAGGTCAAATGAGCAGTTCTTC. It codes for CASSFGTRSNEQFF.

V is TRBV15 and J is TRBJ2-7; tentatively, D is TRBD1 or TRBD2 (6 bases each). The germline V gene encodes CDR1 LNHNV and CDR2 YYDKDF (reference sequence). Trimming removed 0 bases at V and 7 bases at J, with 19 bases between. The CDR3 loop spans 16 amino acids. CDR3 sequence reads: CATSREWGAGVGEQYF. In DNA form, the CDR3 reads TGTGCCACCAGCAGAGAGTGGGGGGCAGGGGTGGGTGAGCAGTACTTC.

CDR3 sequence reads: CASSFSDNYEQYF. The CDR3 DNA follows: TGTGCCAGCAGCTTTTCGGACAACTACGAGCAGTACTTC. V gene TRBV7-2 combines with J gene TRBJ2-7, with D maybe TRBD1 (5 bases). The CDR3 length is 13 residues. With 3 bases removed from V and 3 bases from J, the gap between germline ends came to 9 bases. Germline V gene data show CDR1 as SGHTA and CDR2 as FQGNSA.

This clonotype has only a few counts. This rearrangement joins TRBV27 to TRBJ1-1, with TRBD1 identical over 11 bases. The CDR3 loop spans 19 amino acids. CDR1 and CDR2 (germline): MNHEY, SMNVEV (reference sequence). Trimming took 5 bases from V and 6 from J; bases not matched to a gene: 20. CDR3 coding DNA: TGTGCCAGCAGTCCTCTTAATTTCCGGGACAGGGGGATAGGAGCTGAAGCTTTCTTT. This codes for CASSPLNFRDRGIGAEAFF.

The V call is TRBV20-1, the J call TRBJ2-1; no clear D gene. The CDR3 runs 16 residues. Germline CDR1 DFQATT, CDR2 SNEGSKA (reference sequence). The ends were cut back, 6 bases at V and 2 bases at J, with 20 bases in the middle. Written as DNA, the CDR3 is TGCAGTGCCCCTAGTCCAGTAATCGGGCCCTACAATGAGCAGTTCTTC. Its translation: CSAPSPVIGPYNEQFF.